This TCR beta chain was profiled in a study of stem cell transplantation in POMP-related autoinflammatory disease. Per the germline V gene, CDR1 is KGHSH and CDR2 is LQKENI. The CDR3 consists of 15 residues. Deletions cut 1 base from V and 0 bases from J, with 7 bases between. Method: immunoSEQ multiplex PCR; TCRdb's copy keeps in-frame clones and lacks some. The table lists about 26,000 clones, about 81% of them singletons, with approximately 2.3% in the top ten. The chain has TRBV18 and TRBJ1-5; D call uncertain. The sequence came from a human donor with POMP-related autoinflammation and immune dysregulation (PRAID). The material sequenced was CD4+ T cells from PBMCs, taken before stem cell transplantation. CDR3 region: CASSPQGSSNQPQHF. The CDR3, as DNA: TGTGCCAGCTCACCACAGGGTTCTAGCAATCAGCCCCAGCATTTT.